These T cell receptor beta chains were read from a single sample in a study of blood T cell repertoires in COVID-19. This table comes from immunoSEQ multiplex PCR, and its TCRdb copy is limited to in-frame clones, with some not included. Of a few hundred thousand clones listed, around four fifths are singletons. The sample taken for sequencing was peripheral blood. These receptors were obtained from a woman aged 45 to 65 with acute or convalescent COVID-19. CDR3s include the opening cysteine and the closing phenylalanine or tryptophan. Each record gives: J gene, CDR3 length, clone size, V gene, D gene, CDR3 DNA, CDR3 protein. A D gene is named only where the DNA matches it firmly. Where a row states a size, it is once, few, many or the class of an expanded clone; other rows omit it.

TRBJ2-2	16	-	TRBV7-2	TRBD2	TGTGCCAGCAGCTTGTTTGGGGGGGCGAACACCGGGGAGCTGTTTTTT	CASSLFGGANTGELFF
TRBJ2-1	13	-	TRBV11-2	TRBD1	TGTGCCAGCAGCCGGGACAGATACAATGAGCAGTTCTTC	CASSRDRYNEQFF
TRBJ2-3	13	once	TRBV25-1	-	TGTGCCAGCAGTGCGCGGAGCACAGATACGCAGTATTTT	CASSARSTDTQYF
TRBJ1-2	14	-	TRBV6-5	-	TGTGCCACTTTAGAGGCCAACGGGGGTAATGGCTACACCTTC	CATLEANGGNGYTF
TRBJ1-2	15	-	TRBV15	-	TGTGCCACCAGCGTAAGCAGGGCGGCGAACTATGGCTACACCTTC	CATSVSRAANYGYTF
TRBJ1-3	16	once	TRBV24-1	-	TGTGCCACCAGTGATTTTACTGAACGCTCTGGAAACACCATATATTTT	CATSDFTERSGNTIYF
TRBJ2-1	13	-	TRBV5-6	-	TGTGCCAGCAGTCCGGTTGGAGCCAATGAGCAGTTCTTC	CASSPVGANEQFF
TRBJ2-2	15	-	TRBV18	-	TGTGCCAGCTCAACGGGCTTGACGGGGACCGGGGAGCTGTTTTTT	CASSTGLTGTGELFF
TRBJ1-1	13	-	TRBV20-1	-	TGCAGTGCTAGTAAGGGTAAGGGGATTGAAGCTTTCTTT	CSASKGKGIEAFF
TRBJ1-3	15	-	TRBV11-1	-	TGTGCCAGCAGCACCGACAGCCTCTCTGGAAACACCATATATTTT	CASSTDSLSGNTIYF
TRBJ1-1	14	-	TRBV19	-	TGTGCCAGTAGTACTACAGGGATCAGCGCTGAAGCTTTCTTT	CASSTTGISAEAFF
TRBJ2-2	18	-	TRBV19	-	TGTGCCAGTACCCCACTGCGAGGAGGGGCTGGGAACACCGGGGAGCTGTTTTTT	CASTPLRGGAGNTGELFF
TRBJ1-2	15	-	TRBV4-3	TRBD1	TGCGCCAGCAGCCCATCGGACAGGGGATTAGATGGCTACACCTTC	CASSPSDRGLDGYTF
TRBJ2-3	14	-	TRBV12-5	TRBD2	TGTGCTAGTGGTTCGGGGGGGCCCGGGGATACGCAGTATTTT	CASGSGGPGDTQYF
TRBJ1-2	12	-	TRBV29-1	-	TGCAGCGTTGATTTGGGGGCAGATGGCTACACCTTC	CSVDLGADGYTF
TRBJ1-4	14	-	TRBV5-5	-	TGTGCCAGCAGCTTATGGGGGAGGGATGAAAAACTGTTTTTT	CASSLWGRDEKLFF